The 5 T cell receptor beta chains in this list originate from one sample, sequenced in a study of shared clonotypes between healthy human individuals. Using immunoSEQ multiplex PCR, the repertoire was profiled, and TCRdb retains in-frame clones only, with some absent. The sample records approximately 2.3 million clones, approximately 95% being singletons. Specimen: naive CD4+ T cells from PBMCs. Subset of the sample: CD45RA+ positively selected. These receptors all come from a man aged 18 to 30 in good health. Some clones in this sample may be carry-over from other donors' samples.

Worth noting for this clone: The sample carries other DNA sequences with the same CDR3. The CDR3 coding sequence is TGTGCCAGCAGCTCTCTAGCGGGGGCGCAAGAGACCCAGTACTTC. Amino acid sequence: CASSSLAGAQETQYF. The J gene is TRBJ2-5, the V gene TRBV7-8, with 10 positions matching TRBD2. This CDR3 has 15 residues. The germline CDR1 and CDR2 sequences are SGHVS and FQNEAQ. With 4 bases clipped from V and 2 bases from J, the junction kept 4 bases outside the gene matches.

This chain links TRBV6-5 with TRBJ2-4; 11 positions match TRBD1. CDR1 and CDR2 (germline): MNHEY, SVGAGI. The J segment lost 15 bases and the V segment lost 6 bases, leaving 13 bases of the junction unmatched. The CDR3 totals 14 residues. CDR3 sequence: CASSSGTGTGGMYF. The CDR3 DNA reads TGTGCCAGCAGCTCAGGAACCGGGACAGGGGGGATGTACTTC.

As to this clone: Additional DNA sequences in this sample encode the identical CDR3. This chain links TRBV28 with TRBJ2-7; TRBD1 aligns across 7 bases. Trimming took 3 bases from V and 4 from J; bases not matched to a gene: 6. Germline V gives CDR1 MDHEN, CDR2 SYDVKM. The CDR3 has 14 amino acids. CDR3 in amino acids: CASSFSPTGYEQYF. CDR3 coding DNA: TGTGCCAGCAGTTTCAGCCCGACAGGGTACGAGCAGTACTTC.

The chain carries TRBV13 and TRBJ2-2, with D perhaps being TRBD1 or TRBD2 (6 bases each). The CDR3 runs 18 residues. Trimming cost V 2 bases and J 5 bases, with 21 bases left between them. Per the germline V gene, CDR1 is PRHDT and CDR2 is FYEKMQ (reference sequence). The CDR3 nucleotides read TGTGCCAGCAGCTTATCCCCCCTACGGGGGCGAAAAACCGGGGAGCTGTTTTTT. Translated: CASSLSPLRGRKTGELFF.

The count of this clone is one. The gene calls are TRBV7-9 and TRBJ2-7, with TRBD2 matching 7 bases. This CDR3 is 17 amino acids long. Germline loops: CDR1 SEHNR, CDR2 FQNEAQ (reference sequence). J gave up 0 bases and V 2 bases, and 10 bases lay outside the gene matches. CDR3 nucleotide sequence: TGTGCCAGCAGCTTATCCCGGACTAGGATAAGCTCCTACGAGCAGTACTTC. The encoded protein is CASSLSRTRISSYEQYF.